This T cell receptor (beta chain) was profiled in a study of T cell responses to AZD1222 COVID-19 vaccine. Study at large: Second-dose intervals near 4 or 12 weeks were combined.

The CDR3 is 14 residues long. V was shortened by 5 bases and J by 5 bases, with 15 bases between the two germline ends. Germline assignment: CDR1 SGHVS and CDR2 FQNEAQ. About this clone: Antigen specificity is unknown.

Study results and caveats: Repertoire samples came only from after the peak T cell response. Spike was spanned by vaccine-associated CD4 TCRs, with dominance at 160-218 and 743-854. Clonal diversity may have been underestimated in mostly white British donors.

The repertoire was sequenced with immunoSEQ multiplex PCR; TCRdb's copy has only in-frame clones and lacks some. The data hold roughly 130,000 clones, with around 93% observed a single time. The TCR comes from an adult in good health. The sample in question was peripheral blood, obtained on day 0 of AZD1222 vaccination. The chain is built from TRBV7-8 and TRBJ2-5, with D hard to call. The CDR3 region is CASSRDPQAETQYF. The CDR3, as DNA: TGTGCCAGCAGCCGAGACCCTCAAGCGGAGACCCAGTACTTC.